These 3 T cell receptor beta chains originate from one sample sequenced in a study of blood T cell repertoires in COVID-19. Measured with immunoSEQ multiplex PCR; TCRdb has only the in-frame clones, and not every one. Seen here are 200,000 or so clones, around 83% observed once, and the top ten hold approximately 6.5%. Sequencing used peripheral blood. The receptors shown here come from a woman between 40 and 55 years old with acute or convalescent COVID-19.

The chain couples TRBV4-1 to TRBJ1-1, with D possibly matching TRBD1 (6 bases). Per germline, CDR1 MGHRA and CDR2 YSYEKL. Trimming pared 1 base from V and 8 bases from J, leaving 14 bases between. This CDR3 is 14 amino acids long. Here the CDR3 reads CASSQVGTHIEAFF. CDR3 DNA: TGCGCCAGCAGCCAAGTAGGGACACACATAGAAGCTTTCTTT.

This rearrangement joins TRBV7-2 to TRBJ1-4; D unresolved. The CDR3 sequence is 15 residues long. The V end was cut by 5 bases, the J end by 0 bases, with 10 bases between. The germline gives CDR1 SGHTA, CDR2 FQGNSA. CDR3 loop: CASSQDGTTNEKLFF. The CDR3 DNA sequence: TGTGCCAGCAGCCAGGACGGGACAACTAATGAAAAACTGTTTTTT.

This rearrangement joins TRBV5-1 to TRBJ2-2; TRBD1 agrees at 7 bases. Germline assignment: CDR1 SGHRS and CDR2 YFSETQ. This CDR3 is built from 14 residues. V shed 5 bases and J 9 bases; nucleotides not matched to a gene: 10. This chain's CDR3 is CASRDGQAERELFF. CDR3 in DNA: TGCGCCAGCAGGGACGGACAGGCGGAGAGGGAGCTGTTTTTT. Full variable domain (missing parts from reference TRBV5-1 and TRBJ2-2): KAGVTQTPRYLIKTRGQQVTLSCSPISGHRSVSWYQQTPGQGLQFLFEYFSETQRNKGNFPGRFSGRQFSNSRSEMNVSTLELGDSALYLCASRDGQAERELFFGEGSRLTVL.